The rows below give T cell receptor beta chains drawn from one sample of a study of blood T cell repertoires in COVID-19. Sequencing used immunoSEQ multiplex PCR; TCRdb keeps in-frame clones, though not all of them. The sample lists a few hundred thousand clones, approximately 85% occurring once. Sequencing was done on a sample of PBMCs or T cells enriched from blood (not recorded which). All receptors derive from a man aged 25 to 40 who had recovered from COVID-19. CDR3s leave out the opening cysteine and the closing phenylalanine or tryptophan. The order of the fields is V gene, J gene, CDR3 protein.

TRBV5-4	TRBJ2-6	ASSPGTGVAGANVLT
TRBV3-1/TRBV3-2	TRBJ2-1	ASSQDLGLAHNEQF
TRBV9	TRBJ2-3	ASSVAQGSSTDTQY
TRBV20-1	TRBJ2-7	SASSPPLAVPNYEQY
TRBV9	TRBJ1-5	ASSAGVYSNQPQH
TRBV14	TRBJ2-2	ASSPTGEAGELF
TRBV9	TRBJ1-4	ASSVGMGPEKLF
TRBV7-9	TRBJ1-1	ASTSGRGHTEAF
TRBV6-5	TRBJ1-6	ASSYWARSNSPLH
TRBV3-1/TRBV3-2	TRBJ1-6	ASSHNRGSNSPLH
TRBV27	TRBJ2-7	ASSLGTSAYEQY
TRBV9	TRBJ1-1	ASNPGGAAEAF
TRBV19	TRBJ2-2	ASSPDRARTGELF
TRBV6-1	TRBJ1-2	ASSERVGALVSYGYT
TRBV9	TRBJ1-1	ASSSHGGLGNTEAF
TRBV7-2	TRBJ2-5	ASSDPGHQETQY
TRBV7-3	TRBJ2-3	ASSLSGGSGDTQY
TRBV4-1	TRBJ2-7	ASSHAGEADEQY
TRBV12-5	TRBJ1-5	ASGSIRGADQPQH
TRBV12-3/TRBV12-4	TRBJ1-2	ASSVRANYGYT
TRBV19	TRBJ1-5	ASSRDRVQPQH
TRBV29-1	TRBJ2-5	SVEGVSQETQY
TRBV7-9	TRBJ2-3	ASSGKTGLTQY
TRBV11-3	TRBJ2-3	ASSTGQGVFETQY
TRBV5-6	TRBJ2-5	ASSLLTGGPSETQY
TRBV29-1	TRBJ1-2	SVRTLGTGGGNYGYT
TRBV6-1	TRBJ2-3	ASSEKAGEGSDTQY
TRBV29-1	TRBJ1-1	SVEFRSENTEAF
TRBV30	TRBJ2-6	AWSVLGPNVLT
TRBV7-9	TRBJ2-7	ASSSSGTSGTVEQY
TRBV6-2/TRBV6-3	TRBJ2-2	ASSYGGMNTGELF